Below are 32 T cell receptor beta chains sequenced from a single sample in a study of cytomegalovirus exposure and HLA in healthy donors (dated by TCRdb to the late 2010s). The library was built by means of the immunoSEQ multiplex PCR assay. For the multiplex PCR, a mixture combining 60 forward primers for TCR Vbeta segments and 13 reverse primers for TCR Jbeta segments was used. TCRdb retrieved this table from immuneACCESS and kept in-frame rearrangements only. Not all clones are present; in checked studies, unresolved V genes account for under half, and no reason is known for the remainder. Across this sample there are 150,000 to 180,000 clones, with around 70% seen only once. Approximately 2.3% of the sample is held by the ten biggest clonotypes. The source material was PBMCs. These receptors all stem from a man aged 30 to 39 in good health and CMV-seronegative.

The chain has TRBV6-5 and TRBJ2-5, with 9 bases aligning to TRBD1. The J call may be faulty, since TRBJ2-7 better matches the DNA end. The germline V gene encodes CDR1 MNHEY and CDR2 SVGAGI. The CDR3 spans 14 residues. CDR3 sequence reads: CASSPTGGTYEQYF. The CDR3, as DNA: TGTGCCAGCAGCCCGACAGGGGGAACCTACGAGCAGTACTTC.

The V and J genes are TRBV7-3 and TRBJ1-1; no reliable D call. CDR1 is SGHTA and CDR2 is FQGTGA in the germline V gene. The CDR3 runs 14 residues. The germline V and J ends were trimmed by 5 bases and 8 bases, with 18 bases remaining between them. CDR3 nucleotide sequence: TGTGCCAGCAGCCCCACCGAGCGGGTCGGGGAAGCTTTCTTT. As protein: CASSPTERVGEAFF.

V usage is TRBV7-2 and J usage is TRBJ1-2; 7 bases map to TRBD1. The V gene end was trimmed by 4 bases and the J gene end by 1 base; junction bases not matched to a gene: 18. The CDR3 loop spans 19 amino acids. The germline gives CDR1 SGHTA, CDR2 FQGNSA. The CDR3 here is CASSSSRPGQRHLNYGYTF. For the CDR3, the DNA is TGTGCCAGCAGCTCATCCCGTCCGGGACAGCGACATCTTAACTATGGCTACACCTTC.

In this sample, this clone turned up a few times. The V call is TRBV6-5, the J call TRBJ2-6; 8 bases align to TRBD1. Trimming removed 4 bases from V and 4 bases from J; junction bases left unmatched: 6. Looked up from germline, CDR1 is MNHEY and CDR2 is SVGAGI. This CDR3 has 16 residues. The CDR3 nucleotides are TGTGCCAGCAGTTTCGTGGGACAGGTCGGGGCCAACGTCCTGACTTTC. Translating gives CASSFVGQVGANVLTF.

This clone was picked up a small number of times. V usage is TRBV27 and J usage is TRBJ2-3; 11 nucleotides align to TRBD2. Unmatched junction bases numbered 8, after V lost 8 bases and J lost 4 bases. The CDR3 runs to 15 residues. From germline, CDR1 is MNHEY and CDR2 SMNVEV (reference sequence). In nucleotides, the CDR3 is TGTGCCAGCCGGCAAATGACTAGCGGGGCAGATACGCAGTATTTT. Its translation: CASRQMTSGADTQYF.

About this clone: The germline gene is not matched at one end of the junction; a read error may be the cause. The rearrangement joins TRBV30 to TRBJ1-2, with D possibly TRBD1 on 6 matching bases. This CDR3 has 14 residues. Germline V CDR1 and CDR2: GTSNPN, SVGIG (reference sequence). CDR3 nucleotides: TGTGCCTGGAGTGACAGGGTCGGAGTCTATGGCTACCCCTTC. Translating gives CAWSDRVGVYGYPF.

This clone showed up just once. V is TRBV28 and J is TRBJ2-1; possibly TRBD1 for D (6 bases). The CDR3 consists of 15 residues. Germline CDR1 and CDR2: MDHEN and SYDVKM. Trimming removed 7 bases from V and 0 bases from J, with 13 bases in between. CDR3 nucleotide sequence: TGTGCCAGCACCGATCAGGGGAGCTCCTACAATGAGCAGTTCTTC. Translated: CASTDQGSSYNEQFF.

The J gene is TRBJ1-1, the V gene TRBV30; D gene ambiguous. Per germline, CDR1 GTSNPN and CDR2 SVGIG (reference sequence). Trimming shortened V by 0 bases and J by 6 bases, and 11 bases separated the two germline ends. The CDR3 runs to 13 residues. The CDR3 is CAWSVGPRAEAFF. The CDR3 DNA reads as TGTGCCTGGAGTGTAGGGCCGAGGGCTGAAGCTTTCTTT.

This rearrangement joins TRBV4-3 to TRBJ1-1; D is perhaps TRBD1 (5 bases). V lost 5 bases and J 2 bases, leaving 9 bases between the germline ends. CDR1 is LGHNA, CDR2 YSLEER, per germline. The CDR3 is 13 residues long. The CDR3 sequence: CASSAGPNTEAFF. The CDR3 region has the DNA TGCGCCAGCAGCGCGGGGCCCAACACTGAAGCTTTCTTT.

CDR3 in amino acids: CASGSTGGLEKLFF. In DNA, the CDR3 is TGTGCCAGCGGATCAACAGGGGGTTTGGAAAAACTGTTTTTT. The chain carries TRBV28 and TRBJ1-4; 8 bases fit TRBD1. The CDR3 is 14 amino acids. Trimming cost V 8 bases and J 8 bases; bases outside gene matches: 10. CDR1 is MDHEN and CDR2 is SYDVKM in the germline V gene.

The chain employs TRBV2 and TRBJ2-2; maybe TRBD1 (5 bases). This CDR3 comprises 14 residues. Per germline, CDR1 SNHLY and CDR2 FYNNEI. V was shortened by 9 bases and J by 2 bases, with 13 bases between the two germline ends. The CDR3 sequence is CASTQGVNTGELFF. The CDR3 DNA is TGTGCCAGTACCCAGGGCGTAAACACCGGGGAGCTGTTTTTT.

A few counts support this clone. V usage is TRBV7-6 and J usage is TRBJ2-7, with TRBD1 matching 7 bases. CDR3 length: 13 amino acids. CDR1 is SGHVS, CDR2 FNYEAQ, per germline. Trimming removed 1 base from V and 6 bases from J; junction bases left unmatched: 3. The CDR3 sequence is CASSLGQGREQYF. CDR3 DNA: TGTGCCAGCAGCTTAGGACAGGGTCGCGAGCAGTACTTC.

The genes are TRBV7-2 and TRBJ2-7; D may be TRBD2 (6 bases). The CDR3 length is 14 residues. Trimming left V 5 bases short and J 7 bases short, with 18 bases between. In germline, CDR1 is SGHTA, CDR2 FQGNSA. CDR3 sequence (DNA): TGTGCCAGCAGCCCAGAGCGGGCGGTTAGGGAGCAGTACTTC. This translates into CASSPERAVREQYF.

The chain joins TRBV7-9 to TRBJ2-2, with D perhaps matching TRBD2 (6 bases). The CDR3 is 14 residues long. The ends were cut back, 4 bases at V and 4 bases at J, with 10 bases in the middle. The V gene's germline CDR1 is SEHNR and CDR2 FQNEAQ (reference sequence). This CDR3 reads CASSSGDGTGELFF. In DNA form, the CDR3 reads TGTGCCAGCAGCTCGGGGGATGGCACCGGGGAGCTGTTTTTT.

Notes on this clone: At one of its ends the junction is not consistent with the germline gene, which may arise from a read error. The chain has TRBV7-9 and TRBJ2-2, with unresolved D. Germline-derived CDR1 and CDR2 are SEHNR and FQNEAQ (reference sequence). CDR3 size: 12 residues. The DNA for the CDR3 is TGTTCCAGCAGCTCCCCGACCGGGGAGCTGTTTTTT. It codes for CSSSSPTGELFF.

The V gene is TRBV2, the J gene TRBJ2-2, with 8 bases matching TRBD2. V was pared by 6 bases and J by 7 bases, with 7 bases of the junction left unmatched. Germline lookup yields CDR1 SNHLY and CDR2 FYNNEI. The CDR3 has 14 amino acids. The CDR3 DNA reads TGTGCCAGCAGCAGCGGGGGATTGGGCGGGGAGCTGTTTTTT. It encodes CASSSGGLGGELFF.

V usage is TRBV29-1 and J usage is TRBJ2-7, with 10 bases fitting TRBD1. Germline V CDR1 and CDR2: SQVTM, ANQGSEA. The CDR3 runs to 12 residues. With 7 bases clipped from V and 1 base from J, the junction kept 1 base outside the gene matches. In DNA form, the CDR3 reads TGCAGCGGGGGACAGGGGTCCTACGAGCAGTACTTC. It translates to CSGGQGSYEQYF.

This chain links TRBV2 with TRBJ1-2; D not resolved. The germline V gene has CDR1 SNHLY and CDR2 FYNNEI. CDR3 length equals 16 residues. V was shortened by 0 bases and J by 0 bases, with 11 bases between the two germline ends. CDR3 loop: CASSEAGLATNYGYTF. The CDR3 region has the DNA TGTGCCAGCAGTGAAGCTGGACTAGCGACTAACTATGGCTACACCTTC.

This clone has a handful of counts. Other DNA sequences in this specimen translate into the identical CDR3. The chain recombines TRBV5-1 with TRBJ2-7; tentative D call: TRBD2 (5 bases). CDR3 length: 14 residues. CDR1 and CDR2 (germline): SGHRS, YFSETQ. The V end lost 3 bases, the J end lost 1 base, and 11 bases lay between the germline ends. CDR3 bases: TGCGCCAGCAGCTGGACGGACTCATCCTACGAGCAGTACTTC. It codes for CASSWTDSSYEQYF.

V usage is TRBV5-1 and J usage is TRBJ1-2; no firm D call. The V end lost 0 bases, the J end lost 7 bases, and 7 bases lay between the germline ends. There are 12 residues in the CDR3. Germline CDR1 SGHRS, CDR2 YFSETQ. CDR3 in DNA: TGCGCCAGCAGCTTGGGGGCGCTTGGCTACACCTTC. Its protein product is CASSLGALGYTF.

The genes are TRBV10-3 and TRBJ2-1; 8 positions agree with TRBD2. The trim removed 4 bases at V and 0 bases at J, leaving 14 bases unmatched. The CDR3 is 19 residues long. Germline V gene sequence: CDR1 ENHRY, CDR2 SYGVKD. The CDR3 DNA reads TGTGCCATCAGTGGGGGATTACCAGCGGGGGCCACCTCCTACAATGAGCAGTTCTTC. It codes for CAISGGLPAGATSYNEQFF.

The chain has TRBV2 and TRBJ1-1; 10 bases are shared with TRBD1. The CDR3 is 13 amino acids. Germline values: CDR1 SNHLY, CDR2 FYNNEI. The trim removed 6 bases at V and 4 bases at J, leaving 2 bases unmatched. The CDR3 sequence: CASRRDRGTEAFF. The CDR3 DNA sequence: TGTGCCAGCAGAAGGGACAGGGGCACTGAAGCTTTCTTT.

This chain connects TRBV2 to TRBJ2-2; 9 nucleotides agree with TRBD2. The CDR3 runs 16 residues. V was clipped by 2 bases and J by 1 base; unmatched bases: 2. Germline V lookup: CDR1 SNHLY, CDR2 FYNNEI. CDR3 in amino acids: CASSEFSGGNTGELFF. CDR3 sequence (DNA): TGTGCCAGCAGTGAATTTAGCGGGGGGAACACCGGGGAGCTGTTTTTT.

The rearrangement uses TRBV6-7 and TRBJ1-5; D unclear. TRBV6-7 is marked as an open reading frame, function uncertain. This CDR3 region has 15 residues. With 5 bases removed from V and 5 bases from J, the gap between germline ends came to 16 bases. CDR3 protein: CASSPADGNYQPQHF. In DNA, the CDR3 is TGTGCCAGCAGTCCAGCGGACGGAAACTATCAGCCCCAGCATTTT.

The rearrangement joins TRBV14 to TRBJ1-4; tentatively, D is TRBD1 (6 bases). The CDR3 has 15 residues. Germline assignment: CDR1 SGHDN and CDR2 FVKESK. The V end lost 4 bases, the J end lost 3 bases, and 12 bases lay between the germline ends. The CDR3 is CASSRRQAANEKLFF. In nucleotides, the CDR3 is TGTGCCAGCAGCCGGCGACAGGCGGCTAATGAAAAACTGTTTTTT.

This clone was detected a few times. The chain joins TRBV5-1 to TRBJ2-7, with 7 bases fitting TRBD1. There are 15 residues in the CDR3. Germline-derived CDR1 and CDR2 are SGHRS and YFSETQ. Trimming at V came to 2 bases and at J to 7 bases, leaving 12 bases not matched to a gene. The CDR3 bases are TGCGCCAGCAGCTTTTACTACCGGGACAGCCATGAGCAGTACTTC. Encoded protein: CASSFYYRDSHEQYF.

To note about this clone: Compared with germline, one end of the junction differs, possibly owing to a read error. In nucleotides, the CDR3 is TGTGCCACCAGCAGCGGACAGGGCGACTACGGCTACCCCTTC. Residues: CATSSGQGDYGYPF. The V call is TRBV15, the J call TRBJ1-2; TRBD1 agrees at 8 bases. The CDR3 spans 14 residues. The V gene's germline CDR1 is LNHNV and CDR2 YYDKDF (reference sequence).

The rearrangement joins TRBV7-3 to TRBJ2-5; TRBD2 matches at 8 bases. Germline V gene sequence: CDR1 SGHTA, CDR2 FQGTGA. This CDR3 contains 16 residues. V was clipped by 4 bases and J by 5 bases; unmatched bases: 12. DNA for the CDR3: TGTGCCAGCAGCTCAAACGGGGGGGCTTTGATTGAGACCCAGTACTTC. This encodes CASSSNGGALIETQYF.

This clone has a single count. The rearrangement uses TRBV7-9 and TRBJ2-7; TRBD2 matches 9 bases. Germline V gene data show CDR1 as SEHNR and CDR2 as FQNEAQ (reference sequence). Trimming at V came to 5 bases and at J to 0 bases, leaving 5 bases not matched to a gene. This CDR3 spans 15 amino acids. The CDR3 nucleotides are TGTGCCAGCAGCCTTAGCGGGGGCTCCTCCTACGAGCAGTACTTC. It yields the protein CASSLSGGSSYEQYF.

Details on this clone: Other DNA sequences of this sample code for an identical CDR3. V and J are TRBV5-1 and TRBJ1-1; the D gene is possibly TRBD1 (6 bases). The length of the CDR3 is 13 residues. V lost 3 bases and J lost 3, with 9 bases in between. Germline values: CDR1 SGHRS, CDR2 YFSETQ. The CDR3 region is CASSSGQHTEAFF. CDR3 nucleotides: TGCGCCAGCAGCTCCGGACAGCACACTGAAGCTTTCTTT.

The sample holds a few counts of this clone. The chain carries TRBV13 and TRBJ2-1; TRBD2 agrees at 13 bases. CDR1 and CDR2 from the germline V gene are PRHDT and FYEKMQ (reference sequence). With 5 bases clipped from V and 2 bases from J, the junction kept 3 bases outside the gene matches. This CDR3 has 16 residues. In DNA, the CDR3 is TGTGCCAGCAGCACTACTAGCGGGGGGGCCTACAATGAGCAGTTCTTC. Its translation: CASSTTSGGAYNEQFF.

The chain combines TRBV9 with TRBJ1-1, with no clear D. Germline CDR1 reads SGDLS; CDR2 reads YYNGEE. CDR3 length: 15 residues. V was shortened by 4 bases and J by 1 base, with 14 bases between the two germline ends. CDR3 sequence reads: CASSPEDSRNTEAFF. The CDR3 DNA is TGTGCCAGCAGCCCGGAGGACTCGAGGAACACTGAAGCTTTCTTT.